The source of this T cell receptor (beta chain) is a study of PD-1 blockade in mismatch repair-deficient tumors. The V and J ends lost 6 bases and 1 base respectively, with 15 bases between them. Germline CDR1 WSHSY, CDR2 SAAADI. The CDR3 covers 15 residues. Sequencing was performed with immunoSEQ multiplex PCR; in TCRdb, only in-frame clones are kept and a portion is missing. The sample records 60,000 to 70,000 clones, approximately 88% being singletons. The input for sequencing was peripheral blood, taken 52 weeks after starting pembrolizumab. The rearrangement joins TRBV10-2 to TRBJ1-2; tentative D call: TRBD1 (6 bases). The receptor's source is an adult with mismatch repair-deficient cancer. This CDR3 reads CASSGRGKINYGYTF. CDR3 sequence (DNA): TGCGCCAGCAGCGGGAGGGGGAAGATTAACTATGGCTACACCTTC.